These 9 T cell receptor beta chains came from one sample sequenced in a study of shared clonotypes between healthy human individuals. The table came from immunoSEQ multiplex PCR; TCRdb's copy has only in-frame clones and leaves some out. In the table there are about 2 million clones, about 95% of which are singletons. CD45RO-negative, CCR7-selected cells formed the naive CD8 fraction, which excluded terminally differentiated effector memory CD45RA+ cells. The sample comprised naive CD8+ T cells sorted from blood. These receptors came from a man aged 18 to 29 in good health.

This sequence joins TRBV7-6 and TRBJ2-2, with 7 bases identical to TRBD1. Germline V gene lookup returns CDR1 SGHVS and CDR2 FNYEAQ. With 0 bases clipped from V and 5 bases from J, the junction kept 3 bases outside the gene matches. The CDR3 runs to 15 residues. CDR3 sequence reads: CASSLAIQGTGELFF. DNA of the CDR3: TGTGCCAGCAGCTTAGCGATACAGGGGACCGGGGAGCTGTTTTTT.

This clone has a handful of counts. The chain links TRBV5-1 to TRBJ2-2; weak D call: TRBD2 (6 bases). The CDR3 is 15 amino acids. Trimming took 4 bases from V and 3 from J, leaving 13 bases between them. Germline assignment: CDR1 SGHRS and CDR2 YFSETQ. The CDR3 nucleotides are TGCGCCAGCAGCCCAGGAGGGCTAGACACCGGGGAGCTGTTTTTT. Its translation is CASSPGGLDTGELFF.

The chain is built from TRBV11-1 and TRBJ2-7; D is perhaps TRBD2 (6 bases). CDR3 length equals 13 residues. Germline V gives CDR1 SGHAT, CDR2 FQDESV (reference sequence). The V and J ends lost 5 bases and 2 bases respectively, with 10 bases between them. CDR3 in DNA: TGTGCCAGCAGCGCGGGATATACCTACGAGCAGTACTTC. Protein product: CASSAGYTYEQYF.

This chain's CDR3 is CASSEGQSYGYTF. The CDR3 nucleotides read TGTGCCAGCAGCGAGGGGCAAAGCTATGGCTACACCTTC. The V call is TRBV6-5, the J call TRBJ1-2; tentatively, D is TRBD1 (5 bases). Trimming shortened V by 6 bases and J by 4 bases, and 12 bases separated the two germline ends. In germline, CDR1 is MNHEY, CDR2 SVGAGI. CDR3 size: 13 residues.

Notes on this clone: Distinct nucleotide sequences in the sample also encode this CDR3. CDR3 amino acids: CASSPGGAETQYF. The CDR3 DNA follows: TGTGCCAGCAGCCCCGGGGGGGCGGAGACCCAGTACTTC. V gene TRBV28 combines with J gene TRBJ2-5, with 8 bases matching TRBD2. This CDR3 contains 13 residues. Germline V gene sequence: CDR1 MDHEN, CDR2 SYDVKM. Trimming at V came to 6 bases and at J to 5 bases, leaving 5 bases not matched to a gene.

The chain couples TRBV7-8 to TRBJ2-3, with 11 bases that match TRBD2. The germline V gene has CDR1 SGHVS and CDR2 FQNEAQ. The CDR3 spans 16 residues. J lost 8 bases, V lost 4 bases, and 11 bases had no gene match. The CDR3: CASSYSLAGASSTQYF. As DNA, the CDR3 is TGTGCCAGCAGCTACTCACTAGCGGGGGCCTCTAGTACGCAGTATTTT.

This rearrangement joins TRBV6-5 to TRBJ1-1, with TRBD1 as a possible D gene (5 bases). CDR1 and CDR2 from the germline V gene are MNHEY and SVGAGI. V dropped 4 bases and J dropped 3 bases, with 12 bases sitting between them. The CDR3 loop spans 14 amino acids. CDR3 region: CASSWEEGDTEAFF. The CDR3 DNA reads TGTGCCAGCAGTTGGGAGGAAGGGGACACTGAAGCTTTCTTT.

The chain has TRBV5-6 and TRBJ2-3, with 10 bases lining up with TRBD1. The CDR3 is 16 amino acids. Germline V gene sequence: CDR1 SGHDT, CDR2 YYEEEE. V trimming: 0 bases; J trimming: 1 base; junction bases outside the gene matches: 2. The CDR3 region is CASSLADRGRTDTQYF. The CDR3 DNA is TGTGCCAGCAGCTTGGCAGACAGGGGGCGCACAGATACGCAGTATTTT.

This clone has more than one count but fewer than ten. The rearrangement uses TRBV6-5 and TRBJ2-4; a weak D match, TRBD1 (5 bases). CDR3 length: 15 residues. V lost 3 bases and J 6 bases, leaving 15 bases between the germline ends. Germline-derived CDR1 and CDR2 are MNHEY and SVGAGI. The CDR3 DNA follows: TGTGCCAGCAGTTATCAATCAGGGCTTGGAAACATTCAGTACTTC. Amino acid sequence: CASSYQSGLGNIQYF.